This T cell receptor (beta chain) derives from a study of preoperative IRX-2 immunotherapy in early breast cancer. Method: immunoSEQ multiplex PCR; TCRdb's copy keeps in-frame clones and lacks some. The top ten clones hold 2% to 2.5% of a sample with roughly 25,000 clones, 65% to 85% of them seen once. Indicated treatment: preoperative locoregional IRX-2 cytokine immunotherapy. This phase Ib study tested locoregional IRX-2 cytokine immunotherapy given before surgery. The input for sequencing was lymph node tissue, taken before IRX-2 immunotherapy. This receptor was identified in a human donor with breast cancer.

CDR3 loop: CASSLQADSGNTIYF. As DNA, the CDR3 is TGCGCCAGCAGCTTGCAGGCGGACTCTGGAAACACCATATATTTT. The chain has TRBV5-1 and TRBJ1-3, with D uncertain. The CDR3 runs 15 residues. Germline CDR1 is SGHRS and CDR2 is YFSETQ. The V end was cut by 1 base, the J end by 0 bases, with 8 bases between.